This TCR beta chain was sequenced in a study of blood T cells in healthy people across ages. Study information: Through template switching, about one barcoded beta molecule was captured per two T cells, as measured in model experiments. Study conclusions and caveats: Roughly linearly, TCR beta diversity per million T cells fell as age increased.

This CDR3 contains 15 residues. V was pared by 2 bases and J by 1 base, with 12 bases between. Germline CDR1 is DFQATT and CDR2 is SNEGSKA (reference sequence). This clonotype was seen repeatedly, ten times or more. The antigen remains unidentified. Isolation per sample recovered at least 7 million PBMCs. A second PCR of 7 to 11 cycles used a sample-barcoded 5' primer and a J-beta primer mix. A tag from a template-switch adaptor with 12 random nucleotides marked each cDNA molecule. TCRdb reprocessed the 5' RACE reads via MiXCR and lists one record per CDR3 protein. The data show approximately 810,000 distinct CDR3 sequences, about 30% seen once.

The chain has TRBV20-1 and TRBJ2-4, with D maybe TRBD1 (6 bases). The clonotype comes from an elderly woman in good health. Sequenced material: blood. CDR3 sequence reads: CSARQGPLAKNIQYF. CDR3 DNA: TGCAGTGCTAGACAGGGGCCCCTGGCCAAAAACATTCAGTACTTC.